This T cell receptor beta chain was recorded in a study of shared clonotypes between healthy human individuals. Study at large: Donors had three CD4 naive, three CD4 memory, two CD8 naive and one CD8 memory plate apiece.

Everyone who donated was a Caucasian adult who lived in Nashville, Tennessee. Some clones are missing from TCRdb's copy, which holds only in-frame ones; the method was immunoSEQ multiplex PCR. The sample has 2 million to 2.5 million clones, 93% seen once; the top ten hold approximately 0.36%. Worth noting for this clone: Its antigen remains unidentified.

Study results and caveats: For sorted subsets, rarefaction showed incomplete sequencing despite large depth.

The CDR3 covers 13 residues. In germline, CDR1 is KGHSH, CDR2 LQKENI. Trimming took 3 bases from V and 3 from J, leaving 8 bases between them. The chain links TRBV18 to TRBJ1-2; D is ambiguous. The sequencing input was naive CD4+ T cells from PBMCs. Regarding subset: CD45RA+ positively selected. The TCR sequence derives from a young man in good health. Some clones in this sample may be carry-over from other donors' samples. CDR3 region: CASSPNEYYGYTF. In nucleotides, the CDR3 is TGTGCCAGCTCACCGAATGAGTACTATGGCTACACCTTC. Full variable domain (rest looked up from reference TRBV18 and TRBJ1-2): NAGVMQNPRHLVRRRGQEARLRCSPMKGHSHVYWYRQLPEEGLKFMVYLQKENIIDESGMPKERFSAEFPKEGPSILRIQQVVRGDSAAYFCASSPNEYYGYTFGSGTRLTVV.